The source of this TCR beta chain is a study of blood T cells in healthy people across ages. Next came a second PCR, run for roughly 6 to 11 cycles, which used a sample-barcoded 5' primer along with a J-beta primer mix. TCRdb called the 5' RACE reads again in MiXCR, with one record for every CDR3 protein. The data hold around 500,000 distinct CDR3 sequences, with about 27% observed a single time. This clonotype came up many times. The CDR3 covers 14 residues. V was pared by 3 bases and J by 1 base, with 7 bases between. These data were also reused for a study on T cells of mothers and their children.

The chain uses TRBV12-3 or TRBV12-4 and TRBJ2-4; the D is unclear. Input material: blood. This TCR was sampled from a boy between 2 and 10 years old in good health. For the CDR3, the DNA is TGTGCCAGCAGTTTCTCCGACGCCAAAAACATTCAGTACTTC. Translating it yields CASSFSDAKNIQYF.